This T cell receptor (beta chain) emerged from a study of identical twins. Study results and limitations: With abundant cord blood beta clonotypes, insertions were fewer; memory repertoires showed no such pattern. Conclusions leaned on cross-sectional statistical analysis and did not track the same donors over time.

A note on this clonotype: Its antigen is unidentified.

One entry per CDR3 protein, called by TCRdb with MiXCR from the 5' RACE reads. The repertoire holds 1.5 million to 2 million distinct CDR3 sequences, with less than 40% as singletons. This CDR3 region has 14 residues. CDR1 is SGHTA, CDR2 FQGNSA, per germline. Trimming pared 0 bases from V and 10 bases from J, leaving 13 bases between. The rearrangement uses TRBV7-2 and TRBJ2-1; possibly TRBD1 for D (6 bases). Sequencing was carried out using cord blood. The TCR was taken from a newborn girl in good health. CDR3 residues: CASSLAGQLYEQFF. The CDR3 DNA sequence: TGTGCCAGCAGCTTAGCGGGACAACTCTACGAGCAGTTCTTC.